This TCR beta chain was sequenced in a study of blood T cells in healthy people across ages (dated by TCRdb to between 2014 and 2016). Regarding the research as a whole: Template switching captured roughly one uniquely barcoded TCR beta cDNA molecule per two T cells in model experiments. Using deep sequencing normalized with unique cDNA molecular identifiers, the study measured how TCR beta repertoire diversity changes with age. Four age groups were formed from the donors: young (average roughly 15 years), middle-aged (roughly 38), aged (roughly 58) and long-lived (roughly 81). To avoid experimental bias, donors of different ages were randomly spread across the sequencing lanes. The study analyzed two additional independent replicas of 1 million unique cDNA reads from the same blood draw for two donors, one aged 18 to 30 and one aged 80 or older. Study-wide conclusions, independent of this receptor: Compared with the aged group, the long-lived group had more naive CD4+ T cells, fewer expanded clones and increased TCR diversity, a pattern suggesting age selection. Estimates of total diversity from one million sequenced T cells were regarded as lower bounds and underestimates. Observed TCR beta diversity per million T cells fell roughly linearly with age, and a significant reduction was already apparent by age around 39. Bulk unsorted PBMC profiling prevented conclusive comparison of naive and antigen-experienced compartments. Because the CMV infection status of the donors was unknown, age-related changes in expanded clonotypes may potentially have been confounded. The percentage of naive T cells measured by flow cytometry correlated strongly with observed TCR beta diversity.

Library method: 5' RACE. The sequencer was an Illumina HiSeq 2500. A second roughly 6 to 12 cycle PCR used a sample-barcoded 5' primer and a J-beta primer mix. A unique molecular identifier was introduced onto each TCR beta cDNA molecule by a template-switch 5' adaptor carrying 12 random nucleotides. At least 2.5 million CDR3-containing paired-end reads were obtained from each sample. All of the RNA was converted into first-strand cDNA using the Mint cDNA synthesis kit, with a TRBC-specific oligonucleotide serving as the primer. After uracil-DNA glycosylase treatment, a first 18-cycle PCR used universal primers M1SS and BC2_uni_R on all cDNA. The source study handled its data this way. Normalization of each sample was performed by random selection of 1 million high-quality reads, each carrying a distinct molecular identifier. Instead of being binned into consensus sequences, reads with shared molecular identifiers were discarded. CDR3 identification, clonotype clustering and error correction used MiTCR with a Q25 quality threshold and the strictest error-elimination algorithm. A nonparametric unseen species model using Euler transformation provided a lower-bound estimate of total TCR beta diversity. Starting from the raw public reads, TCRdb applied fastp trimming at Q25, assembled clones with MiXCR and retained in-frame beta chains. A single entry per CDR3 protein holds the most common genes and DNA from its merged rows. TCRdb's processing, not the authors' own work, is the source of the V and J calls. The sample table holds about 1.6 million distinct CDR3 sequences, of which approximately 32% were seen once. The top ten hold about 11% of the sample.

In regard to this clonotype: Its antigen remains undetermined. No base qualities exist here, and no much larger clone lies one base off it.

Donors were 39 systemically healthy Caucasian individuals from Russia aged roughly 6 to 95 years. About 9.1 milliliters of peripheral blood were collected from each donor into EDTA-treated Vacutainer tubes. Ficoll-Paque density-gradient centrifugation was used to isolate PBMCs, with at least 6.5 million obtained per sample. Trizol reagent was used to extract total RNA from the PBMCs, yielding at least 6 micrograms per sample. The percentages of naive CD45RAhigh/CD27high T cells were determined by flow cytometry on a PBMC aliquot from every donor. From a lookup of the germline V gene, CDR1 and CDR2 are ENHRY and SYGVKD. At the junction V is shortened by 0 bases and J by 5 bases, with 13 bases in between. Including cysteine and phenylalanine, the CDR3 has 15 amino acids. CDR3 DNA is the only sequence kept; it has 45 bases, read in frame from the first base.

Sequences were obtained from blood. The chain uses TRBV10-3 and TRBJ1-1, with a tentative D gene TRBD1 over 5 matching bases. This TCR was sampled from a woman in her twenties or thirties in good health. DNA sequence: TGTGCCATCAGTGAGTCCCAGGGCGTAGGAACTGAAGCTTTCTTT. Its coded protein is CAISESQGVGTEAFF.